The T cell receptor (beta chain) described here comes from a study of blood T cell repertoires in COVID-19. This CDR3 contains 15 residues. V gave up 3 bases and J gave up 0 bases; unmatched junction bases: 4. Germline CDR1 reads MDHEN; CDR2 reads SYDVKM. Repertoires were generated with immunoSEQ multiplex PCR, while TCRdb's copy carries only in-frame clones and drops some. This sample has 150,000 or so clones, with roughly nine tenths found just once. The sample was peripheral blood. The TCR originated in a man in his fifties with acute or convalescent COVID-19. The chain uses TRBV28 and TRBJ2-7; 8 positions match TRBD1. The CDR3 nucleotides read TGTGCCAGCAGTTTGAGGACAGGGAGCTCCTACGAGCAGTACGTC. Amino acids: CASSLRTGSSYEQYV.